The subject of this entry is one TCR beta chain. The antigen is unknown. This sample stems from a study of early T cells in non-severe SARS-CoV-2 infection. About the study: Sequencing was performed on bulk RNA from unsorted whole blood, leaving chains unpaired.

Findings and caveats of the study: Missing private and CD4 specificities, VDJdb matching favored anti-spike CD8 responses.

The protocol attached unique molecular identifiers to individual cDNA molecules. TCRdb re-called the 5' RACE reads with MiXCR, one entry per CDR3 protein. The sample yields more than 90,000 distinct CDR3 sequences, about 13% seen once. The CDR3 contains 15 residues. CDR1 and CDR2 (germline): SGDLS, YYNGEE. Trimming removed 5 bases from V and 1 base from J, with 12 bases in between. The clonotype originates from an adult who was a healthcare worker with PCR-confirmed SARS-CoV-2 infection or an uninfected control (not recorded which). Sequenced input: whole blood. The V and J genes are TRBV9 and TRBJ2-2, with D possibly matching TRBD1 (5 bases). The chain's CDR3 is CASSRGTGNTGELFF. For the CDR3, the DNA is TGTGCCAGCAGTAGGGGAACAGGGAACACCGGGGAGCTGTTTTTT.